This entry is about one T cell receptor (beta chain). The specificity of this receptor is unknown. No much larger clonotype is one base removed from it; base qualities were not supplied. At the junction V is shortened by 7 bases and J by 4 bases; bases outside the gene matches: 13. The CDR3, from cysteine to phenylalanine, totals 17 residues. Only the CDR3 portion is preserved as DNA: 51 bases, with reading frame beginning at the first base. CDR1 and CDR2 are drawn from the germline V gene: MDHEN, SYDVKM. The cohort comprised several hundred healthy bone marrow donors. At the time of sampling, all cohort members were nominally healthy, though unrecorded immune exposures were likely present. The donor was CMV seropositive and was included in the group of around 300 seropositive cohort members. Each donor provided a peripheral blood sample, and peripheral blood mononuclear cells were used for TCR beta sequencing. The Qiagen DNeasy Blood Extraction Kit was used to extract genomic DNA from the blood cell samples.

Receptor libraries were prepared by the immunoSEQ multiplex PCR assay. For the multiplex PCR, a mixture combining 60 forward primers for TCR Vbeta segments and 13 reverse primers for TCR Jbeta segments was used. The CDR3 region of rearranged TCR beta genes was amplified from genomic DNA by a multiplex PCR assay. The amplified TCR beta libraries were sequenced on the Illumina HiSeq System as 87-base-pair reads. Concerning the study's data processing: Across the 666 repertoires, a later analysis counted some 81 million unique TCR beta chains, about 10 million of which were shared by at least two donors. A nearest-neighbor algorithm error-corrected the raw reads and collapsed the reads into unique sequences, merging closely related sequences to remove PCR and sequencing errors. To assign V, D and J gene segments, CDR3 sequences were aligned to IMGT reference sequences. Each retained sequence needed at least a six-nucleotide match to both a V gene segment and a J gene segment. A rearrangement counted as productive if the CDR3 had no stop codons and remained in frame with V and J, and every other rearrangement counted as non-productive. Following IMGT convention, CDR3 was defined as the stretch from the second conserved V-encoded cysteine up to the conserved J-encoded phenylalanine. The earlier analysis of roughly 590 of the donors excluded sequences that lacked an unambiguous match to a single V gene segment. An earlier analysis of approximately 590 of the donors called V segments functional above 56.7% productive rearrangements and segregating when the between-donor standard deviation exceeded 5%. A statistical classification framework was developed to diagnose cytomegalovirus status using the catalog of TCR beta chain sequences. In a later analysis, V and J genes were assigned by comparing TCR nucleotide sequences against IMGT/GENE-DB human TR gene sequences. In a later analysis, CDR3 sequences and most-parsimonious VDJ recombination scenarios were assigned using the TCRdist pipeline. In a later analysis, each TCR beta chain was defined by its CDR3 amino acid sequence together with its V-gene family, and reads without a unique V-gene family were excluded. In a later analysis, 550 to 650 highly shared, low-generation-probability nucleotide sequences were removed to address suspected cross-contamination and a sequencing artifact. In a later analysis, a clonal expansion index was calculated for each public chain from normalized within-repertoire ranks of inferred template counts. Generation probabilities in a later analysis came from a VDJ recombination model fitted to out-of-frame rearrangements, and those results were checked against IGoR. In a later analysis, hypergeometric tests were used to score TCR-TCR, TCR-HLA and TCR-CMV co-occurrence, with a repertoire-size bias correction applied to TCR pairs. False discovery rates were estimated in a later analysis by permuting HLA or CMV assignments 20 times. In a later analysis, co-occurring TCRs were grouped with DBSCAN, and TCRdist sequence similarity was added when clustering was performed within HLA-allele-positive subsets. For co-occurrence clustering, repertoires with fewer than 30,000 or more than 120,000 public chains were excluded, along with a handful of repertoires with anomalous nucleotide sharing. Drawn from immuneACCESS, this table holds only the in-frame rearrangements with V and J called that TCRdb kept. Clones are partly lost; checked studies trace under half to an unresolved V gene and leave the rest unexplained. The DNA was the basis for D and trimming; V, J and clone size are from that table. For this sample there are about 130,000 clones; approximately 70% appear just once. The top ten clones comprise 2% to 2.5% of the sample.

The entry originates in a study of cytomegalovirus exposure and HLA in healthy donors (dated by TCRdb to 2016 to 2017). At the level of the whole study: An earlier analysis of approximately 590 of the donors reported 250 to 300 Gb of sequence data and 120 million or so unique TCR beta sequences from about 179 million T cells. Approximately 300 gigabases of sequencing data and tens of millions of unique TCR sequences were included in an early release covering roughly 700 HLA-typed donors. Of the roughly 400 genotyped donors, roughly 76% were placed in the genetic ancestry cluster associated with self-reported Caucasian donors. The study aimed to test whether cataloging public T cell receptors could reveal signatures of past pathogen exposure. The study used immunosequencing to profile the T cell repertoires of around 600 subjects and linked those repertoires to cytomegalovirus serostatus. Along with the approximately 670-subject first cohort, a separate validation cohort of around 110 different subjects was used. To predict cytomegalovirus infection status, the study brought together high-throughput TCR immunosequencing, statistical association of individual TCRs with disease status, and machine learning. In a later analysis, previously published TCR beta repertoires from several hundred donors were re-analyzed and high-resolution HLA genotyping was added so that TCR occurrence patterns could be studied. Rather than using new phenotypic data, the later analysis identified candidate immune exposures from TCR beta sequences and from how often those sequences occurred across donors. An earlier analysis of about 600 of the donors used high-throughput TCR beta sequencing to judge whether each TCR beta V gene segment behaved as functional or pseudogenic. Donor age, sex, ethnicity and CMV serostatus were compiled alongside the repertoire data. A later genetic analysis used genome-wide SNP genotypes for about 65% of the 666 donors, treating that subset as a discovery cohort. Every discovery cohort repertoire had been produced on one sequencing platform. HLA typing included class I and class II loci at four-digit resolution. The number of typed donors differed by locus: about 620-630 for A, B, C, DRB1 and DQB1; approximately 530 for DQA1; approximately 600 for DPA1; and roughly 490 for DPB1. Roughly 5 DR-DQ haplotypes were handled as single units for association and clustering, since linkage in the cohort was strong. Among around 400 genotyped donors of the cohort, an average of roughly 230,000 unique TCR beta nucleotide sequences was sequenced per donor, of which 15% to 20% were non-productive.

The paper as a whole reports these results and caveats: The study gave a list of some 150 TCR beta chains associated with cytomegalovirus. The earlier analysis of approximately 590 of the donors excluded fewer than 20 rarely observed V segments, including chromosome 9 orphons, because counts were too low. In a later genetic analysis, a missense DCLRE1C variant was associated with V-gene and J-gene trimming of TCR beta chains, and the association was replicated in an independent cohort. Because the 87-base-pair reads could not distinguish some IMGT-functional V segments, including TRBV6-2 and TRBV6-3, those segments were excluded. Most TCR sequences were observed very rarely across donors, whereas some public TCRs were present in many individuals. Roughly uniform sequencing depth across donors was assumed in presence/absence analyses, although this assumption may not hold. A later analysis found that TCR association rates varied across HLA loci, with DRB1 alleles showing the most associated TCRs and HLA-C alleles the fewest. It was suggested by the authors that the approach could potentially be generalized to other disease states and immunological phenotypes. According to a later analysis, most CMV-associated TCR beta chains appeared to be HLA-restricted, and the HLA associations seemed to be driven largely by CMV exposure. In both the original and validation cohorts, the classifier was reported to diagnose cytomegalovirus status with high specificity and sensitivity. A further reported finding was that TCR beta sequences accurately predicted the HLA-A and HLA-B alleles for most subjects in the first cohort. According to a later analysis, parvovirus B19, influenza, CMV and Epstein-Barr virus appeared linked to several top co-occurrence clusters. In an earlier analysis of around 500 of the donors, most TCR beta V segments appeared in productive rearrangements about 87% or about 30% of the time, broadly matching IMGT annotations. Immune exposure information for the cohort was limited to CMV serostatus. According to a later genetic analysis, donors in an Asian-associated ancestry cluster had fewer N-insertions in productive TCRs than the approximately 630-donor mean. Assigning TCR associations to individual alleles was difficult when HLA alleles, especially DR and DQ, strongly co-occurred. The cohort was sequenced for TCR beta chains only, and without alpha or paired-chain data the features that could be detected were limited. Because HLA typing was missing for some donors at each locus, association tests included only the typed subset. A cluster of highly shared sequence variants was judged likely to represent a technical artifact of the sequencing pipeline. Linkage disequilibrium might explain the correlated functional status among segregating V segments, but an unknown experimental factor could not be ruled out. At a false discovery rate of 0.05, a later analysis linked fewer than 20,000 TCR beta sequences to specific HLA alleles. In vitro tests confirmed that a few of the cytomegalovirus-associated TCR beta chains recognize cytomegalovirus antigens. A later analysis found that HLA-associated TCR beta chains were more clonally expanded and had lower generation probabilities than equally common non-associated chains.

The rearrangement combines TRBV28 with TRBJ2-1; 10 bases in the middle match TRBD2. The sequenced sample was PBMCs. The clonotype comes from an older woman in good health and CMV-seropositive. The CDR3 reads CASTDMTRTSGYNEQFF. The DNA is TGTGCCAGCACCGATATGACCAGGACTAGCGGTTACAATGAGCAGTTCTTC.